Listed below are T cell receptor beta chains from one sample, sequenced in a study of T cells in Graves' hyperthyroidism and ophthalmopathy. TCRdb processed the multiplex PCR reads anew with MiXCR; each CDR3 protein has one entry. The table includes approximately 560,000 distinct CDR3 sequences, 15% to 18% detected once. Sequenced sample: blood. All receptors come from a woman aged 25-40 years with Graves' hyperthyroidism. Both conserved end residues are trimmed from each CDR3. Each record gives: J gene, clone size, V gene, CDR3 protein. Size values are once, few and many counts, or a class for expanded clones, and some rows have none.

TRBJ1-1	.	TRBV14	ASSQDLDREGGGLNTEAF
TRBJ2-1	.	TRBV20-1	SARGANGSSYNEQF
TRBJ2-6	.	TRBV18	ASSPWVTGANVLT
TRBJ2-2	few	TRBV24-1	ATSDSRLGEAGELF
TRBJ2-7	.	TRBV11-2	TSSSVGEQY
TRBJ1-1	many	TRBV15	ATSRGSSNTEAF
.	few	TRBV7-3	ASSPPSGRPQY
TRBJ1-4	many	TRBV6-1	ASSYIGQVQEKLF
TRBJ2-4	.	TRBV18	ASSPASKNIQY
TRBJ2-7	few	TRBV5-1	ASSLLQGPYEQY
TRBJ2-2	few	TRBV9	ASSVGSSNTGELF
TRBJ1-3	many	TRBV20-1	SVPSGNTIY
TRBJ1-4	.	TRBV20-1	SALPPTTTNEKLF
TRBJ2-1	.	TRBV5-1	ASNLYPSGIHSYNEQF
TRBJ1-3	.	TRBV20-1	SAGGSRNTIY
TRBJ1-1	many	TRBV7-2	ASSLAFLSDTEAF
TRBJ2-7	many	TRBV6-1	ASSPWGRVSYEQY
TRBJ2-7	few	TRBV29-1	SVEGRTGRGYEQY
TRBJ2-1	.	TRBV24-1	ATSDQKSKIDEQF
TRBJ2-2	.	TRBV20-1	SAMTGGVGGELF
TRBJ1-5	.	TRBV25-1	ASSELVFVINNQPQH